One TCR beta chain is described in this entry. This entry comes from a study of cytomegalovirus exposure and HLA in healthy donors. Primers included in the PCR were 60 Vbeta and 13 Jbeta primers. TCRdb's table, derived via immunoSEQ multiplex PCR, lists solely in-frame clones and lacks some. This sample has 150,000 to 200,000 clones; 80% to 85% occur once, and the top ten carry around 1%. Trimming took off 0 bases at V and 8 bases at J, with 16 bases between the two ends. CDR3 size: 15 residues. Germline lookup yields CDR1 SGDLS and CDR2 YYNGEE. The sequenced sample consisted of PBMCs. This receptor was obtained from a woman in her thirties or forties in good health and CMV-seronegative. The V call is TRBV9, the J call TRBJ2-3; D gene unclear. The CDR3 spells CASSVGRMATGTQYF. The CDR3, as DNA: TGTGCCAGCAGCGTAGGTCGAATGGCCACGGGTACGCAGTATTTT.